The 3 T cell receptor beta chains reported below all come from one sample, sequenced in a study of blood T cell repertoires in COVID-19. The assay was immunoSEQ multiplex PCR, and TCRdb's table has in-frame clones only and misses some. This sample has under 250,000 clones; about 79% occur once, and the top ten carry 8.9%. Sequencing was carried out using peripheral blood. Receptor source: a man at least 80 years old with acute or convalescent COVID-19.

On this clone itself: The sample has other DNA sequences that encode this CDR3 too. The rearrangement uses TRBV11-2 and TRBJ1-4, with 7 nucleotides matching TRBD1. CDR1 and CDR2 (germline): SGHAT, FQNNGV. The length of the CDR3 is 15 residues. Trimming at V came to 3 bases and at J to 1 base, leaving 2 bases not matched to a gene. DNA of the CDR3: TGTGCCAGCAGCTTGACAGGGTTAACTAATGAAAAACTGTTTTTT. It specifies CASSLTGLTNEKLFF. The variable domain in full, with the rest retrieved from reference TRBV11-2 and TRBJ1-4, is EAGVAQSPRYKIIEKRQSVAFWCNPISGHATLYWYQQILGQGPKLLIQFQNNGVVDDSQLPKDRFSAERLKGVDSTLKIQPAKLEDSAVYLCASSLTGLTNEKLFFGSGTQLSVL.

The V and J genes are TRBV30 and TRBJ1-6; the D gene is possibly TRBD1 (5 bases). V lost 2 bases and J 12 bases, leaving 23 bases between the germline ends. CDR3 length: 16 residues. CDR1 and CDR2 (germline): GTSNPN, SVGIG (reference sequence). This CDR3 is CAWSKRVGTNSGPLHF. For the CDR3, the DNA is TGTGCCTGGAGTAAAAGAGTCGGGACTAATTCAGGACCCCTCCACTTT.

CDR3 protein: CSVDGTGGRYEQYF. In nucleotides, the CDR3 is TGCAGCGTTGATGGGACAGGGGGTCGGTACGAGCAGTACTTC. J is TRBJ2-7 and V is TRBV29-1, with 11 positions matching TRBD1. CDR3 size: 14 residues. Trimming removed 3 bases from V and 4 bases from J; junction bases left unmatched: 5. From germline, CDR1 is SQVTM and CDR2 ANQGSEA.